This T cell receptor beta chain emerged from a study of blood T cell repertoires in COVID-19. Study at large: The study drew acute and convalescent COVID-19 samples from the United States, Italy and Spain. PBMCs, B-cell-depleted T cells, or T cells were the source of the cDNA or gDNA that made up the material.

The germline gives CDR1 LNHDA, CDR2 SQIVND (reference sequence). The ends lost 5 bases at V and 4 bases at J; junction bases unmatched: 6. The CDR3 contains 14 residues. Per the original data handling: Estimation of nucleated cell counts was performed using reference gene primer amplification. Clones were sequenced by immunoSEQ multiplex PCR, and TCRdb holds only the in-frame ones, with some missing. V, J and clone size derive from that table, while D and trimming were established from the DNA sequence. There are 300,000 to 450,000 clones in the sample; approximately 77% occur only once, and more than 1% lies in the top ten.

V and J are TRBV19 and TRBJ2-7, with 9 nucleotides matching TRBD2. The sequenced sample was peripheral blood. This receptor was obtained from a human donor with acute or convalescent COVID-19. The donor label of this sample is uncertain. The CDR3 loop is CASSSSGGSYEQYF. The CDR3 DNA reads as TGTGCCAGTAGTTCGAGCGGGGGGTCGTACGAGCAGTACTTC.